A single sample gave rise to the 15 T cell receptor beta chains below, sequenced in a study of shared clonotypes between healthy human individuals. Naive CD8 cells comprised CD45RO-negative, CCR7-positively selected cells, excluding terminally differentiated effector memory CD45RA+ cells. Measured with immunoSEQ multiplex PCR; TCRdb has only the in-frame clones, and not every one. Of 1.5 million to 2.5 million clones in the sample, 85% to 95% were seen once. The sample taken for sequencing was naive CD8+ T cells sorted from blood. Receptor source: a man aged 18-30 years in good health.

In its sample, this clone was seen a few times. V is TRBV21-1 and J is TRBJ2-1. TRBV21-1 is a documented pseudogene. CDR3 length: 14 residues. DNA of the CDR3: TGTGCCAGCCCTAGGGCAGGTTCAAACAATGAGCAGTTCTTC. As protein: CASPRAGSNNEQFF.

This clone was observed a few times. Here the CDR3 DNA reads TGTGCCAGCAGTGAAGACCAGGGGCTTTCCTACGAGCAGTACTTC. Its protein is CASSEDQGLSYEQYF. The chain is built from TRBV2 and TRBJ2-7; D might be TRBD1 (6 bases). This CDR3 comprises 15 residues. Trimming cost V 1 base and J 1 base, with 11 bases left between them. Germline lookup yields CDR1 SNHLY and CDR2 FYNNEI.

V is TRBV5-4 and J is TRBJ2-1; 10 bases agree with TRBD2. The CDR3 extends over 16 amino acids. Germline trimming cut 3 bases from V and 7 bases from J; bases unmatched to any gene: 10. The germline V gene has CDR1 SGHNT and CDR2 YYREEE (reference sequence). CDR3 loop: CASSSHGLAEGNEQFF. CDR3 coding DNA: TGTGCCAGCAGCTCCCATGGACTAGCGGAAGGGAATGAGCAGTTCTTC.

CDR3 in DNA: TGTGCCCTCCGGGGTGCCTCTCCATACAATGAGCAGTTCTTC. Translated, it gives CALRGASPYNEQFF. V usage is TRBV2 and J usage is TRBJ2-1; D is perhaps TRBD2 (5 bases). The CDR3 loop spans 14 amino acids. The germline gives CDR1 SNHLY, CDR2 FYNNEI. The V end was cut by 11 bases, the J end by 4 bases, with 18 bases between.

This chain connects TRBV28 to TRBJ1-1, with a tentative D call TRBD1 (6 bases). Trimming removed 1 base from V and 5 bases from J, with 17 bases in between. Germline V CDR1 and CDR2: MDHEN, SYDVKM. CDR3 size: 16 residues. As DNA, the CDR3 is TGTGCCAGCAGTTTATCTTTCGAGGGGGTGGGGACTGAAGCTTTCTTT. Translated, it gives CASSLSFEGVGTEAFF.

The chain uses TRBV18 and TRBJ2-7, with 9 positions matching TRBD1. The trim removed 3 bases at V and 3 bases at J, leaving 9 bases unmatched. The CDR3 consists of 16 residues. Looked up from germline, CDR1 is KGHSH and CDR2 is LQKENI. CDR3 in amino acids: CASSPPRDRGDYEQYF. CDR3 in DNA: TGTGCCAGCTCACCGCCTCGAGACAGGGGGGACTACGAGCAGTACTTC.

The chain has TRBV27 and TRBJ1-5; D gene unclear. V was shortened by 5 bases and J by 4 bases, with 9 bases between the two germline ends. CDR3 length: 13 amino acids. Germline CDR1 reads MNHEY; CDR2 reads SMNVEV (reference sequence). CDR3 sequence (DNA): TGTGCCAGCAGTCCCCACCGTAATCAGCCCCAGCATTTT. Translated: CASSPHRNQPQHF.

J is TRBJ2-6 and V is TRBV6-1; 7 bases map to TRBD1. V shed 3 bases, J shed 2 bases, and the junction held 4 bases outside the gene matches. The CDR3 covers 16 residues. The germline CDR1 and CDR2 sequences are MNHNS and SASEGT. The CDR3 region is CASSDLTGTGANVLTF. The CDR3 coding sequence is TGTGCCAGCAGTGACTTGACAGGGACTGGGGCCAACGTCCTGACTTTC.

The rearrangement links TRBV12-5 to TRBJ2-7, with 12 bases fitting TRBD1. J lost 4 bases, V lost 3 bases, and 4 bases had no gene match. The CDR3 covers 15 residues. The germline CDR1 and CDR2 sequences are LGHNT and FRNRAP. The CDR3, as DNA: TGTGCTAGTGGTTTTGGGACAGGGGGCACATACGAGCAGTACTTC. Translation: CASGFGTGGTYEQYF.

The gene calls are TRBV27 and TRBJ2-7; perhaps TRBD2 as D (6 bases). Germline values: CDR1 MNHEY, CDR2 SMNVEV (reference sequence). CDR3 length: 12 residues. The V end lost 7 bases, the J end lost 5 bases, and 12 bases lay between the germline ends. CDR3: CASKATGDEQYF. DNA for the CDR3: TGTGCCAGCAAAGCGACGGGGGACGAGCAGTACTTC.

The chain employs TRBV7-9 and TRBJ2-7; D gene ambiguous. CDR3 size: 14 residues. V was trimmed by 5 bases and J by 3 bases, leaving 14 bases between them. Looked up from germline, CDR1 is SEHNR and CDR2 is FQNEAQ (reference sequence). The CDR3 loop reads CASSPRSGNYEQYF. As DNA, the CDR3 is TGTGCCAGCAGCCCCCGCAGTGGCAACTACGAGCAGTACTTC.

The chain employs TRBV11-2 and TRBJ2-7, with TRBD2 matching over 7 bases. Looked up from germline, CDR1 is SGHAT and CDR2 is FQNNGV. The CDR3 covers 14 residues. With V trimmed by 2 bases and J by 0 bases, 1 base remained unmatched. In nucleotides, the CDR3 is TGTGCCAGCAGCTTAACTAGCGACTCCTACGAGCAGTACTTC. Encoded protein: CASSLTSDSYEQYF.

The chain combines TRBV9 with TRBJ1-2, with a tentative D call TRBD1 (6 bases). Germline V gene lookup returns CDR1 SGDLS and CDR2 YYNGEE. V gave up 3 bases and J gave up 7 bases, with 13 bases separating them. The CDR3 contains 13 residues. The CDR3 here is CASSGTYRVGYTF. The CDR3 region has the DNA TGTGCCAGCAGCGGAACGTACAGGGTTGGCTACACCTTC.

The chain is built from TRBV5-1 and TRBJ1-1; 7 nucleotides agree with TRBD1. Germline V gives CDR1 SGHRS, CDR2 YFSETQ. The CDR3 loop spans 14 amino acids. V lost 0 bases, J lost 5 bases, and 4 bases stayed unmatched. The chain's CDR3 is CASSLAGTATEAFF. As DNA, the CDR3 is TGCGCCAGCAGCTTGGCCGGGACAGCTACTGAAGCTTTCTTT.

The chain carries TRBV2 and TRBJ2-1; D is unresolved. This CDR3 is built from 13 residues. V lost 2 bases, J lost 6 bases, and 8 bases lay in between. From germline, CDR1 is SNHLY and CDR2 FYNNEI. The CDR3: CASSERDGNEQFF. CDR3 nucleotides: TGTGCCAGCAGTGAAAGGGATGGCAATGAGCAGTTCTTC.